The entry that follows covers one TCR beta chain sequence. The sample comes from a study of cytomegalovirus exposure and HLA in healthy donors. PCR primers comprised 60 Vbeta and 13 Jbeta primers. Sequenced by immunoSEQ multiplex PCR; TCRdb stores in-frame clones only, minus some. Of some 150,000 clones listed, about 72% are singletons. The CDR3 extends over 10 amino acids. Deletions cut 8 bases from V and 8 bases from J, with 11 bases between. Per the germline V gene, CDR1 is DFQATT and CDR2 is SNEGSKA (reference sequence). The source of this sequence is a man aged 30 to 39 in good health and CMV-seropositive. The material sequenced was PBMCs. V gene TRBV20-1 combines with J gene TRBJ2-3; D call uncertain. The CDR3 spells CSPSHGTQYF. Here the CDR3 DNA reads TGCAGTCCTTCCCACGGTACGCAGTATTTT.